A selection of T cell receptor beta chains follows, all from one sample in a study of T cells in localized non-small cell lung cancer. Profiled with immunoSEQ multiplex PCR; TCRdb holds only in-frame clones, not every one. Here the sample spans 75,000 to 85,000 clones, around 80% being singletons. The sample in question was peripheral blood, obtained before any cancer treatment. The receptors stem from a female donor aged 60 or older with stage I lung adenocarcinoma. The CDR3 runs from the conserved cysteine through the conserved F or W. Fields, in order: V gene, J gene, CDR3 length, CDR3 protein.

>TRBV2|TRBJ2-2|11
CASKEPGELFF
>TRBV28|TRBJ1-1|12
CASRYNWGEAFF
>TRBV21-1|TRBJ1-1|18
CASIDRFQPGAPNTEAFF
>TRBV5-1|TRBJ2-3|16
CASSRLAGGSTDTQYF
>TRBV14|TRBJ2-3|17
CASSHGTSGNSTDTQYF
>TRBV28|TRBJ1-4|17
CASSPRRWGGVYEKLFF
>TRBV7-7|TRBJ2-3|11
CASSQGDTQYF
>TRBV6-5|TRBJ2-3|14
CASSRDRVTDTQYF
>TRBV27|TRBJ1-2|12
CATAGGNYGYTF
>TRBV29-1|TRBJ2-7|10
CSVGGKEQYF
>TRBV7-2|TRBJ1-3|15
CASSLGAGTGNTIYF
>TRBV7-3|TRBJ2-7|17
CASSSRLAGVSTYEQYF
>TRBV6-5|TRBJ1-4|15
CASSYQQRHAEKLFF
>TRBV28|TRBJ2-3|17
CASSTSHQGELADTQYF
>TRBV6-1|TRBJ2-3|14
CASSLRGGPDTQYF
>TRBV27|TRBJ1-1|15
CASSLGTGRLTEAFF
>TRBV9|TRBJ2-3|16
CASSVLGLGLADTQYF
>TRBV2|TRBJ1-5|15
CASSELGGKDQPQHF
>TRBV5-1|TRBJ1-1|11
CASSLGGEAFF
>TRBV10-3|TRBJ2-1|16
CAISDSPGGSRGEQFF
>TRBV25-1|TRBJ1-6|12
CASIGTGYPLHF
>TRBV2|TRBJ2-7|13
CATGRDYQYEQYF
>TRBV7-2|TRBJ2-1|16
CASSPTLAGALNEQFF
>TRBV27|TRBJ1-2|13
CASSFGGTYGYTF
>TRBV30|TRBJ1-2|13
CAWSLQGVYGYTF
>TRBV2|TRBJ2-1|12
CASSPTSHEQFF
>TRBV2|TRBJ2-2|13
CASSGQGTGELFF
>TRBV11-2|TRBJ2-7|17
CASSWTFGTSGRDEQYF
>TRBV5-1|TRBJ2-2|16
CASSLERGHDTGELFF
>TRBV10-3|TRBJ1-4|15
CAISERGTGNEKLFF
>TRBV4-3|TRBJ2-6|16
CASSQNPGSGANVLTF
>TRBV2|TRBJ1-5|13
CASSLQLQGPQHF
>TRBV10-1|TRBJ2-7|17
CASSEAGSKAYLYEQYF